Listed below are T cell receptor beta chains from one sample, sequenced in a study of monozygotic twins with cystic fibrosis. The protocol was immunoSEQ multiplex PCR, while the TCRdb copy is restricted to in-frame clones and leaves out a portion. The sample consists of more than 12,000 clones, approximately 98% of them appearing once. The sequenced sample consisted of blood. The receptors derive from a girl aged 2-10 years with cystic fibrosis. Each CDR3 is given with its conserved first and last residue. The D gene is left open where the match is weak. Rows may omit the clone size; those that give it use once, few, many or a size class.

CASSEAAGGGNQPQHF,TGTGCCAGCAGTGAAGCTGCCGGTGGAGGCAATCAGCCCCAGCATTTT,NA,NA,TRBJ1-5,TRBV6-1
CSEAAGLNTDTQYF,TGCAGCGAGGCGGCTGGGCTCAACACAGATACGCAGTATTTT,NA,NA,TRBJ2-3,TRBV29-1
CASSLGHNSNQPQHF,TGTGCCAGCAGCTTAGGGCATAACAGCAATCAGCCCCAGCATTTT,NA,NA,TRBJ1-5,TRBV7-2
CSVEGLAKLPSSYNEQFF,TGCAGCGTTGAAGGGTTAGCGAAGCTTCCTAGCTCCTACAATGAGCAGTTCTTC,NA,NA,TRBJ2-1,TRBV29-1
CASSPYEGGQRNEQFF,TGTGCCAGTAGTCCCTACGAGGGCGGTCAAAGGAATGAGCAGTTCTTC,NA,NA,TRBJ2-1,TRBV19
CASRQWGPSGGEFDFF,TGTGCCAGCAGGCAATGGGGCCCCTCGGGGGGGGAGTTCGACTTCTTC,TRBD2,NA,TRBJ2-1,TRBV5-4
CASSLGTSTEQYF,TGTGCCAGCAGCTTAGGAACTAGCACCGAGCAGTACTTC,NA,NA,TRBJ2-7,TRBV7-2
CAGFRDREFGNYGYTF,TGTGCCGGGTTCCGGGACAGGGAATTTGGTAACTATGGCTACACCTTC,TRBD1,NA,TRBJ1-2,TRBV19
CASSNRQGNEQYF,TGTGCCAGCAGCAATCGACAGGGTAACGAGCAGTACTTC,TRBD1,NA,TRBJ2-7,TRBV7-6
CASSLTLSGANVLTF,TGTGCCAGCAGTTTAACTCTCTCTGGGGCCAACGTCCTGACTTTC,NA,once,TRBJ2-6,TRBV28
CASSSLEGDYNEQFF,TGTGCCAGCAGCTCCCTGGAGGGTGACTACAATGAGCAGTTCTTC,NA,NA,TRBJ2-1,TRBV5-6
CASSLGGWNTEAFF,TGTGCCAGCAGTTTAGGGGGCTGGAACACTGAAGCTTTCTTT,NA,NA,TRBJ1-1,TRBV27
CASSQSNNPAYRTENTEAFF,TGTGCCAGCAGCCAATCCAATAACCCCGCTTACAGGACTGAGAACACTGAAGCTTTCTTT,NA,NA,TRBJ1-1,TRBV14
CASSLDAYNEQFF,TGCGCCAGCAGCTTGGACGCTTACAATGAGCAGTTCTTC,NA,NA,TRBJ2-1,TRBV5-1
CASSYISSGNTGELFF,TGTGCCAGCAGTTATATTTCTAGCGGTAACACCGGGGAGCTGTTTTTT,TRBD2,NA,TRBJ2-2,TRBV6-5
CSASGTEKAFF,TGCAGTGCTTCCGGGACAGAGAAAGCTTTCTTT,TRBD1,NA,TRBJ1-1,TRBV20-1
CASSQSLAGEYEQYF,TGCGCCAGCAGCCAATCTCTAGCGGGAGAGTACGAGCAGTACTTC,TRBD2,NA,TRBJ2-7,TRBV4-3
CASSLDGTGGVHEQYF,TGCGCCAGCAGCTTGGATGGGACAGGGGGCGTCCACGAGCAGTACTTC,TRBD1,NA,TRBJ2-7,TRBV5-1
CASSPRRSAAGELFF,TGTGCCAGCAGTCCTCGACGCTCGGCCGCCGGGGAGCTGTTTTTT,NA,NA,TRBJ2-2,TRBV6-4
CATRKTSGRLNTQYF,TGTGCCACTCGAAAGACTAGCGGGAGGTTGAATACGCAGTATTTT,TRBD2,NA,TRBJ2-3,TRBV6-1
CASSLAGRVDEKLFF,TGCGCCAGCAGCTTGGCTGGCAGGGTTGATGAAAAACTGTTTTTT,NA,NA,TRBJ1-4,TRBV5-1
CASSMGRMSSYEQYF,TGTGCCAGTAGTATGGGACGGATGAGCTCCTACGAGCAGTACTTC,NA,NA,TRBJ2-7,TRBV19
CASSLTARDYGYTF,TGTGCCAGCAGTCTAACCGCTAGGGACTATGGCTACACCTTC,NA,once,TRBJ1-2,TRBV6-1
CASSPRELSGYTF,TGTGCCAGCAGTCCCAGGGAGTTGAGTGGCTACACCTTC,NA,NA,TRBJ1-2,TRBV2
CSVIRDRGPYEQYF,TGCAGCGTCATCCGGGACAGGGGGCCCTACGAGCAGTACTTC,TRBD1,NA,TRBJ2-7,TRBV29-1
CASSRSLAGAGELFF,TGTGCCAGTAGTAGGTCGCTAGCGGGAGCCGGGGAGCTGTTTTTT,TRBD2,NA,TRBJ2-2,TRBV19
CASSLGISGGAIYEQYF,TGTGCCAGCAGCTTAGGTATATCAGGGGGGGCGATCTACGAGCAGTACTTC,NA,NA,TRBJ2-7,TRBV7-9
CASTKGTGGGYEQYF,TGTGCCAGCACAAAGGGGACAGGGGGAGGTTACGAGCAGTACTTC,TRBD1,NA,TRBJ2-7,TRBV6-5
CASSLGTSPTGELFF,TGTGCCAGCAGCTTGGGGACTAGTCCCACCGGGGAGCTGTTTTTT,TRBD2,NA,TRBJ2-2,TRBV5-4
CASSLEGSSYEQYF,TGTGCCAGCAGCCTGGAGGGTAGCTCCTACGAGCAGTACTTC,NA,NA,TRBJ2-7,TRBV9
CASSWPGTTEAFF,TGTGCCAGTAGTTGGCCGGGGACCACTGAAGCTTTCTTT,NA,once,TRBJ1-1,TRBV19
CASSIRVDQPQHF,TGTGCCAGTAGTATTAGGGTCGATCAGCCCCAGCATTTT,NA,NA,TRBJ1-5,TRBV19
CASSVSRGAEAFF,TGTGCCAGCAGCGTAAGTAGGGGGGCTGAAGCTTTCTTT,NA,NA,TRBJ1-1,TRBV9
CASSFGGNTGNTIYF,TGTGCCAGCAGCTTTGGGGGAAATACCGGAAACACCATATATTTT,NA,NA,TRBJ1-3,TRBV7-2
CASSFDRAAGNTIYF,TGTGCCAGCAGCTTTGACAGGGCTGCTGGAAACACCATATATTTT,TRBD1,once,TRBJ1-3,TRBV7-2
CASSEISQGSGELFF,TGTGCCAGCAGTGAGATTTCACAGGGTTCCGGGGAGCTGTTTTTT,NA,NA,TRBJ2-2,TRBV2
CASSLSRVGTEAFF,TGTGCCAGCAGCTTGAGCAGGGTGGGGACTGAAGCTTTCTTT,NA,NA,TRBJ1-1,TRBV5-6
CSAGGKNTEAFF,TGCAGCGCCGGGGGTAAGAACACTGAAGCTTTCTTT,NA,NA,TRBJ1-1,TRBV29-1
CASSYSGTSYEQYF,TGTGCCAGCAGTTACTCGGGTACGTCCTACGAGCAGTACTTC,NA,NA,TRBJ2-7,TRBV6-5
CASSGGQGWRNTEAFF,TGTGCCAGCAGTGGAGGACAGGGTTGGAGGAACACTGAAGCTTTCTTT,TRBD1,NA,TRBJ1-1,TRBV28
CASSIAGGDYNEQFF,TGTGCCAGTAGTATAGCCGGGGGCGATTACAATGAGCAGTTCTTC,NA,NA,TRBJ2-1,TRBV19
CASSLSGQGSNQPQHF,TGTGCCAGCAGTTTATCGGGACAGGGTAGCAATCAGCCCCAGCATTTT,TRBD1,once,TRBJ1-5,TRBV28
CASSLDPGQGEQYF,TGCGCCAGCAGCTTGGACCCAGGACAGGGCGAGCAGTACTTC,TRBD1,NA,TRBJ2-7,TRBV5-1
CASSYSIGPYTEAFF,TGTGCCAGCAGTTACTCGATTGGACCCTACACTGAAGCTTTCTTT,NA,NA,TRBJ1-1,TRBV6-5
CAWSVGGQGSEKLFF,TGTGCCTGGAGTGTGGGGGGGCAGGGGAGTGAAAAACTGTTTTTT,NA,NA,TRBJ1-4,TRBV30
CASSSGTHSYEQYF,TGTGCCAGTAGTTCCGGGACGCACTCCTACGAGCAGTACTTC,NA,NA,TRBJ2-7,TRBV19
CASSQDGTLSSGNTIYF,TGTGCCAGCAGCCAAGATGGGACACTGAGCTCTGGAAACACCATATATTTT,NA,NA,TRBJ1-3,TRBV14
CASSLSSGTGPGGYTF,TGTGCCAGTAGTTTAAGCTCCGGGACAGGGCCTGGAGGCTACACCTTC,TRBD1,once,TRBJ1-2,TRBV19
CASSVRRRSGANVLTF,TGTGCCAGCAGTGTTCGACGCCGCTCTGGGGCCAACGTCCTGACTTTC,NA,NA,TRBJ2-6,TRBV2
CASSDASLSQRGYTF,TGTGCCAGCAGTGACGCCAGTCTGAGCCAACGAGGCTACACCTTC,NA,NA,TRBJ1-2,TRBV25-1
CATSGGVAFNYGYTF,TGTGCCACCAGCGGGGGTGTGGCCTTTAACTATGGCTACACCTTC,NA,NA,TRBJ1-2,TRBV15
CASSLLHGDYEQYF,TGTGCCAGCAGCTTATTACACGGGGACTACGAGCAGTACTTC,NA,NA,TRBJ2-7,TRBV11-2
CASQLAGESYEQYF,TGTGCCAGCCAGCTAGCGGGAGAATCCTACGAGCAGTACTTC,TRBD2,NA,TRBJ2-7,TRBV2
CASSEGLGASGNPRRYF,TGTGCCAGCAGTGAAGGCTTAGGGGCTAGCGGGAACCCGAGGCGGTACTTC,TRBD2,NA,TRBJ2-7,TRBV6-1
CASSEGDSLNYGYTF,TGTGCCAGCAGTGAGGGGGACAGCCTTAACTATGGCTACACCTTC,TRBD1,NA,TRBJ1-2,TRBV2
CASSQQRSYEQYF,TGTGCCAGCAGCCAGCAGCGTTCCTACGAGCAGTACTTC,NA,NA,TRBJ2-7,TRBV13